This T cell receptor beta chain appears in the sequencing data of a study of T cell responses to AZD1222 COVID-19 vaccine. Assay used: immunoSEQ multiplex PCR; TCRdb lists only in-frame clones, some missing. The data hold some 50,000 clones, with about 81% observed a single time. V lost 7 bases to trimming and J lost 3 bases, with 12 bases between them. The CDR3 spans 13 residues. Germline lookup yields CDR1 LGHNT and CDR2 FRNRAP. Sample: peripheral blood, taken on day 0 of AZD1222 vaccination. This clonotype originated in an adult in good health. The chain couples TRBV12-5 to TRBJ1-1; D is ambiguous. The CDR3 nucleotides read TGTGCTAGTGCCCTCCGGGTCGACACTGAAGCTTTCTTT. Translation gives CASALRVDTEAFF.